By share, the clone carrying this T cell receptor beta chain ranks as medium-sized. Its antigen is unidentified. The same CDR3 is also encoded by other DNA sequences in this sample. Treatment of any kind had been given to no patient before thyroid surgery. TCRdb re-called the PCR reads via MiXCR. The sample carries approximately 30,000 clones, 7.4% recorded once. The entry originates in a study of metastatic and nonmetastatic thyroid tumors. Germline V gives CDR1 KGHSH, CDR2 LQKENI. Trimming at V came to 3 bases and at J to 2 bases, leaving 4 bases not matched to a gene. This CDR3 spans 14 amino acids. Notes on the study in general: It was reportedly found that TCR beta diversity was significantly higher in malignant thyroid tumors than in benign nodules, a difference seen in both blood and tumor samples.

This receptor was identified in a female donor with papillary thyroid cancer or a benign thyroid nodule (not recorded which). Some clones in this sample may be carry-over from other donors' samples. Sequenced: blood. The chain combines TRBV18 with TRBJ2-7, with 7 bases that match TRBD1. This chain's CDR3 is CASSPRDRTYEQYF. DNA of the CDR3: TGTGCCAGCTCACCCCGGGACAGAACCTACGAGCAGTACTTC.